This T cell receptor beta chain was sequenced during a study of PD-L1 blockade in urothelial cancer. The data were produced by immunoSEQ multiplex PCR, yet TCRdb's version contains in-frame clones alone and is incomplete. The table has approximately 24,000 clones, roughly 85% seen once; the top ten hold approximately 2.8%. Germline CDR1 SGHTA, CDR2 FQGNSA. The CDR3 has 15 residues. V lost 1 base, J lost 1 base, and 8 bases lay in between. The source of this sequence is a man aged 45 to 65 with urothelial cancer. The chain joins TRBV7-2 to TRBJ1-3; a weak D match, TRBD1 (5 bases). Sample: PBMCs, taken around atezolizumab (anti-PD-L1) treatment. This CDR3 is CASSLGQTSGNTIYF. The CDR3 coding sequence is TGTGCCAGCAGCTTAGGACAGACTTCTGGAAACACCATATATTTT. The full variable domain, in which reference TRBV7-2 and TRBJ1-3 provide the parts outside the CDR3, is GAGVSQSPSNKVTEKGKDVELRCDPISGHTALYWYRQSLGQGLEFLIYFQGNSAPDKSGLPSDRFSAERTGGSVSTLTIQRTQQEDSAVYLCASSLGQTSGNTIYFGEGSWLTVV.